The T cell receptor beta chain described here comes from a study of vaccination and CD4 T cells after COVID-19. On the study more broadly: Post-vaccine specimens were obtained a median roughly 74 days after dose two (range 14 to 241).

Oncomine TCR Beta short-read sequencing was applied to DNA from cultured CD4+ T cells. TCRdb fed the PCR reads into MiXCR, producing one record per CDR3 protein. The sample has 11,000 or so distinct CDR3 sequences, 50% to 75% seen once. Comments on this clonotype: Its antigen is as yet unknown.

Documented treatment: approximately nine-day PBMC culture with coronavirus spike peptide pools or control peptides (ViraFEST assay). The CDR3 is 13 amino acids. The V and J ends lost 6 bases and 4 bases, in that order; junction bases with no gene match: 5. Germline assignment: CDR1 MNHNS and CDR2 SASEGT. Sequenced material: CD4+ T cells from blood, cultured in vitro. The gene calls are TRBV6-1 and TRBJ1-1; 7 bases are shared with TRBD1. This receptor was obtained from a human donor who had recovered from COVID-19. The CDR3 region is CASSRGTATEAFF. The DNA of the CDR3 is TGTGCCAGCAGCCGCGGGACAGCCACTGAAGCTTTCTTT.